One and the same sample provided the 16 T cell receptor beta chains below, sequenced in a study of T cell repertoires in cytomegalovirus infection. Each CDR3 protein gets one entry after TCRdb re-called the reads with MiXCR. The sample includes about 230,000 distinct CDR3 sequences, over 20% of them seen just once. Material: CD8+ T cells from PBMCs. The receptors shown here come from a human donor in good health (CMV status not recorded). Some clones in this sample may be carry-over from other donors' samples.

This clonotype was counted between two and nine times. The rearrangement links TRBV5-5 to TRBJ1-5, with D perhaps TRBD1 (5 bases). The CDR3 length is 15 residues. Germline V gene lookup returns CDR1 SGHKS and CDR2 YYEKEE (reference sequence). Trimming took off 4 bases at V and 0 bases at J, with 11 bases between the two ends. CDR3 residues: CASSRGGYSNQPQHF. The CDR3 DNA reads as TGTGCCAGCAGCCGGGGGGGGTATAGCAATCAGCCCCAGCATTTT.

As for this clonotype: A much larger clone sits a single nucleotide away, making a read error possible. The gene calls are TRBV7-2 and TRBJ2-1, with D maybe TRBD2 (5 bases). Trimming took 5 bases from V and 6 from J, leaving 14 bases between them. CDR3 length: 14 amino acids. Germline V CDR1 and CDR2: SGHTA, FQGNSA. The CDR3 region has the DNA TGTGCCAGCAGCCATCTGCCGGGGAGCAATGAGCAGTTCTTC. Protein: CASSHLPGSNEQFF.

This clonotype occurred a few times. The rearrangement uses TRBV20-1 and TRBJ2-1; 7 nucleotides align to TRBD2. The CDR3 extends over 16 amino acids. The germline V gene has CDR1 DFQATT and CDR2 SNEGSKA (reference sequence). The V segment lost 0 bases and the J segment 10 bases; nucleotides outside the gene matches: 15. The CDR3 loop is CSARDFPSGIYPEQFF. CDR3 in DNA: TGCAGTGCTAGAGATTTTCCAAGCGGGATCTATCCAGAGCAGTTCTTC.

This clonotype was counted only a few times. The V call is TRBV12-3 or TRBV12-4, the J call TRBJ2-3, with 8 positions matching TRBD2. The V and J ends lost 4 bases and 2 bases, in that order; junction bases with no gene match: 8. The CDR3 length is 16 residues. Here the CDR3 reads CASSYVLAGSTDTQYF. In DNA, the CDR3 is TGTGCCAGCAGTTACGTGCTAGCGGGCTCCACAGATACGCAGTATTTT.

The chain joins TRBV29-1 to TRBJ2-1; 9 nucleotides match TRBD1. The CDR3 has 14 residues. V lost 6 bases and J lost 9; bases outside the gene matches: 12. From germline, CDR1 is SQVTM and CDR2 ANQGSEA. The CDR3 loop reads CSVGGRDRVGEQFF. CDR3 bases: TGCAGCGTCGGGGGCCGGGACAGGGTCGGTGAGCAGTTCTTC.

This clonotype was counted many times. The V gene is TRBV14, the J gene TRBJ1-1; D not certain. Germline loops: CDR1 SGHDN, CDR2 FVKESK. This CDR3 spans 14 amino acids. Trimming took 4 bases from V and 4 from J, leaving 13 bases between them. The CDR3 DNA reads TGTGCCAGCAGCCTGGCATATGGAATCACTGAAGCTTTCTTT. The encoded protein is CASSLAYGITEAFF.

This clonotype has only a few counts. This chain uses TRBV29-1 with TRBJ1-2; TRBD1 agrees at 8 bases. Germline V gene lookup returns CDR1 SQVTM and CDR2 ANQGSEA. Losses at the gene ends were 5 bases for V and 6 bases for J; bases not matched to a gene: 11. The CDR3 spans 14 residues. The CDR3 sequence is CSVSDLDRADGYTF. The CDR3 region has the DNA TGCAGCGTTTCGGACTTGGACAGGGCCGATGGCTACACCTTC.

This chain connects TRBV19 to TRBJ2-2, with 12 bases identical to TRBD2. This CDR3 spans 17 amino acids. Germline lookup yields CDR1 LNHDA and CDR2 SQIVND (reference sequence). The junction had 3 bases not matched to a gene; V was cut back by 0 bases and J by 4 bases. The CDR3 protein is CASSIDGLAGPTGELFF. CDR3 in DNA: TGTGCCAGTAGTATAGACGGACTAGCGGGACCCACCGGGGAGCTGTTTTTT.

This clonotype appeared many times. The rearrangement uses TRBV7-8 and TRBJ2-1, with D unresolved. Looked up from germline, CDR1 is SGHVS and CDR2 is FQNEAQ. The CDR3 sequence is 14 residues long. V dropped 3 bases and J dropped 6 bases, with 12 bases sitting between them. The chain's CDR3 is CASSFQGQINEQFF. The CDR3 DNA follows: TGTGCCAGCAGCTTTCAAGGGCAAATCAATGAGCAGTTCTTC.

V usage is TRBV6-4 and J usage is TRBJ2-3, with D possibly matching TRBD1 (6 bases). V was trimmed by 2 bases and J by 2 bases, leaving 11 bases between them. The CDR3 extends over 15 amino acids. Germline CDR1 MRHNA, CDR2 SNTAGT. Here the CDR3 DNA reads TGTGCCAGCAGTGACAGGGGGTCTTACACAGATACGCAGTATTTT. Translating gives CASSDRGSYTDTQYF.

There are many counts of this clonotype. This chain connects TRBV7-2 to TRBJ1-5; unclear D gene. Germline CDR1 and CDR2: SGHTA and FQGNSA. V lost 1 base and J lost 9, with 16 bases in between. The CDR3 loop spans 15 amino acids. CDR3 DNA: TGTGCCAGCAGCTTAGATGACAACCCGGGGTGGCCCCAGCATTTT. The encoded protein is CASSLDDNPGWPQHF.

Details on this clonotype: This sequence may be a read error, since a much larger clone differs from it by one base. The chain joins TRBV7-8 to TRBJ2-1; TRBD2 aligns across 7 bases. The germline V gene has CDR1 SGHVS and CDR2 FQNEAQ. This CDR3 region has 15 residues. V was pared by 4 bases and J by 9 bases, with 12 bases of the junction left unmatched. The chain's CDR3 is CASSSDGMSGGEQFF. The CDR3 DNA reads TGTGCCAGCAGCTCTGACGGGATGTCGGGGGGTGAGCAGTTCTTC.

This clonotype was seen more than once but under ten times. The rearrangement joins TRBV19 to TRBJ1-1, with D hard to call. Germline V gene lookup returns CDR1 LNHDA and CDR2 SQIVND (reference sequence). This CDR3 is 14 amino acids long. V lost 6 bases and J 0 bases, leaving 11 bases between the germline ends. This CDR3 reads CASRVTGLNTEAFF. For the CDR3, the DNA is TGTGCCAGTAGGGTTACGGGGTTGAACACTGAAGCTTTCTTT. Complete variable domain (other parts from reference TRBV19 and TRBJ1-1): DGGITQSPKYLFRKEGQNVTLSCEQNLNHDAMYWYRQDPGQGLRLIYYSQIVNDFQKGDIAEGYSVSREKKESFPLTVTSAQKNPTAFYLCASRVTGLNTEAFFGQGTRLTVV.

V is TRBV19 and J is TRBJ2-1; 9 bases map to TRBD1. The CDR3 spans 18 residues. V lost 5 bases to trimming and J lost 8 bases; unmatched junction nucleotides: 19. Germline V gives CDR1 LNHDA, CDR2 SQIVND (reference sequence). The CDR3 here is CASSPNPTAGTGLDEQFF. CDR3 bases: TGTGCCAGTAGTCCCAACCCAACAGCGGGGACAGGGTTAGATGAGCAGTTCTTC. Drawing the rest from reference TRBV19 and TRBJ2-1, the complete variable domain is DGGITQSPKYLFRKEGQNVTLSCEQNLNHDAMYWYRQDPGQGLRLIYYSQIVNDFQKGDIAEGYSVSREKKESFPLTVTSAQKNPTAFYLCASSPNPTAGTGLDEQFFGPGTRLTVL.

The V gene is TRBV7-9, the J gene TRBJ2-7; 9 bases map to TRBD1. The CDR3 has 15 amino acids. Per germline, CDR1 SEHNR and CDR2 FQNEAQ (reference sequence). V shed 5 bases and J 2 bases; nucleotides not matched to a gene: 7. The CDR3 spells CASSLPGQGTYEQYF. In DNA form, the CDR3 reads TGTGCCAGCAGCCTACCGGGACAGGGAACCTACGAGCAGTACTTC.

For the CDR3, the DNA is TGTGCCAGCAGCTCCCAACGGTGGGATACGCAGTATTTT. Protein sequence: CASSSQRWDTQYF. The V gene is TRBV5-6, the J gene TRBJ2-3; D is unresolved. Deletions cut 3 bases from V and 6 bases from J, with 11 bases between. This CDR3 has 13 amino acids. Germline V gene lookup returns CDR1 SGHDT and CDR2 YYEEEE.